The 32 T cell receptor beta chains below come from one sample, sequenced in a study of shared clonotypes between healthy human individuals (dated by TCRdb to 2018 to 2020). Libraries were constructed by the immunoSEQ multiplex PCR assay. TCRdb provides this immuneACCESS table in a form limited to in-frame rearrangements. Some clones are lacking; in checked studies, under half of them reflect an unresolved V gene, and why the rest are absent is not known. The sample contains under 2,500,000 clones, around 95% of them found a single time. Of the sample, 0.1% to 0.15% falls within the top ten clones. Sequenced input: naive CD4+ T cells sorted from blood. In the paper's terms, the cell subset or site label means: CD45RA+ positively selected. Receptor source: a young man in good health.

The chain couples TRBV2 to TRBJ1-1; D call uncertain. This CDR3 region has 11 residues. Deletions cut 4 bases from V and 9 bases from J, with 9 bases between. CDR1 and CDR2 from the germline V gene are SNHLY and FYNNEI. CDR3 bases: TGTGCCAGCAGTGGGCAAAGTAAAGCTTTCTTT. It is translated as CASSGQSKAFF. Supplemented by reference TRBV2 and TRBJ1-1, the full variable domain reads EPEVTQTPSHQVTQMGQEVILRCVPISNHLYFYWYRQILGQKVEFLVSFYNNEISEKSEIFDDQFSVERPDGSNFTLKIRSTKLEDSAMYFCASSGQSKAFFGQGTRLTVV.

This sequence joins TRBV30 and TRBJ1-1, with D possibly TRBD1 on 5 matching bases. Germline V lookup: CDR1 GTSNPN, CDR2 SVGIG (reference sequence). This CDR3 has 14 amino acids. Trimming cost V 5 bases and J 0 bases, with 13 bases left between them. CDR3: CAWARDKMNTEAFF. DNA for the CDR3: TGTGCCTGGGCCAGGGATAAAATGAACACTGAAGCTTTCTTT.

In this sample, this clone turned up once. The chain carries TRBV5-1 and TRBJ1-4; D not resolved. Between the trimmed V and J ends, which lost 0 bases and 8 bases, there was a span of 8 bases. Germline-derived CDR1 and CDR2 are SGHRS and YFSETQ. The CDR3 covers 13 residues. The CDR3 spells CASSLGHAEKLFF. The DNA for the CDR3 is TGCGCCAGCAGCTTGGGGCACGCGGAAAAACTGTTTTTT.

DNA of the CDR3: TGTGCCTGGACCGGACAGGGGCCGAACACTGAAGCTTTCTTT. Its protein is CAWTGQGPNTEAFF. The chain uses TRBV30 and TRBJ1-1; 9 nucleotides match TRBD1. Germline V gene sequence: CDR1 GTSNPN, CDR2 SVGIG (reference sequence). Trimming took 4 bases from V and 1 from J; bases not matched to a gene: 4. The CDR3 spans 14 residues. Drawing the rest from reference TRBV30 and TRBJ1-1, the complete variable domain is SQTIHQWPATLVQPVGSPLSLECTVEGTSNPNLYWYRQAAGRGLQLLFYSVGIGQISSEVPQNLSASRPQDRQFILSSKKLLLSDSGFYLCAWTGQGPNTEAFFGQGTRLTVV.

This clone was seen a single time. V is TRBV30 and J is TRBJ2-5; either TRBD1 or TRBD2 may fit D (5 bases each). Germline CDR1 reads GTSNPN; CDR2 reads SVGIG (reference sequence). Deletions cut 3 bases from V and 4 bases from J, with 21 bases between. CDR3 length: 16 amino acids. CDR3 nucleotides: TGTGCCTGGAGGAACACCGGGACGATACTAAGAGAGACCCAGTACTTC. Protein sequence: CAWRNTGTILRETQYF.

CDR3 protein: CASSPLTGSNQPQHF. CDR3 sequence (DNA): TGTGCCAGCTCACCGTTGACGGGTAGCAATCAGCCCCAGCATTTT. J is TRBJ1-5 and V is TRBV18; D is undetermined. V was trimmed by 3 bases and J by 0 bases, leaving 9 bases between them. Germline V gene data show CDR1 as KGHSH and CDR2 as LQKENI. The CDR3 is made up of 15 amino acids.

The chain joins TRBV6-7 to TRBJ2-5; D is perhaps TRBD1 or TRBD2 (5 bases each). TRBV6-7 is an open reading frame, and its role is uncertain. This CDR3 has 18 amino acids. V lost 2 bases to trimming and J lost 1 base, with 20 bases between them. The CDR3 sequence is CASSYLLLRDGRQETQYF. The CDR3 bases are TGTGCCAGCAGTTACCTACTTTTAAGGGACGGCCGCCAAGAGACCCAGTACTTC.

The chain carries TRBV7-9 and TRBJ2-5; TRBD2 matches at 10 bases. V lost 7 bases, J lost 3 bases, and 14 bases stayed unmatched. Germline V gene sequence: CDR1 SEHNR, CDR2 FQNEAQ (reference sequence). This CDR3 has 17 amino acids. This chain's CDR3 is CASTPRGAGGGKETQYF. CDR3 sequence (DNA): TGTGCCAGCACCCCACGAGGAGCGGGAGGGGGGAAAGAGACCCAGTACTTC.

The genes are TRBV20-1 and TRBJ2-7; D gene ambiguous. This CDR3 has 11 residues. The germline V and J ends were trimmed by 5 bases and 4 bases, with 9 bases remaining between them. Germline values: CDR1 DFQATT, CDR2 SNEGSKA (reference sequence). The CDR3 spells CSAVDNYEQYF. As DNA, the CDR3 is TGCAGTGCTGTCGACAATTACGAGCAGTACTTC.

The V call is TRBV6-1, the J call TRBJ2-7, with TRBD2 identical over 7 bases. This CDR3 is 15 amino acids long. Germline CDR1 and CDR2: MNHNS and SASEGT. The V segment lost 5 bases and the J segment 0 bases; nucleotides outside the gene matches: 7. Written as DNA, the CDR3 is TGTGCCAGCAGTCCACGGGGGACTACCTCCTACGAGCAGTACTTC. Amino acid sequence: CASSPRGTTSYEQYF.

This chain links TRBV2 with TRBJ2-2, with a possible D match to TRBD1 (5 bases). The CDR3 consists of 13 residues. Trimming shortened V by 6 bases and J by 8 bases, and 13 bases separated the two germline ends. Germline CDR1 is SNHLY and CDR2 is FYNNEI. The CDR3 loop reads CASRQADVGELFF. CDR3 DNA sequence: TGTGCCAGCAGACAGGCCGATGTGGGGGAGCTGTTTTTT.

This chain connects TRBV5-1 to TRBJ2-2; TRBD2 agrees at 7 bases. Trimming at V came to 4 bases and at J to 6 bases, leaving 12 bases not matched to a gene. Per the germline V gene, CDR1 is SGHRS and CDR2 is YFSETQ. The CDR3 totals 16 residues. CDR3 loop: CASSPERGEIPGELFF. The CDR3 DNA reads as TGCGCCAGCAGCCCGGAGCGGGGAGAGATCCCCGGGGAGCTGTTTTTT.

In DNA, the CDR3 is TGTGCCATCACGGCTGCGGGGTATGAGCAGTTCTTC. Translated: CAITAAGYEQFF. The chain uses TRBV10-3 and TRBJ2-1, with D maybe TRBD2 (6 bases). Germline CDR1 is ENHRY and CDR2 is SYGVKD. V was cut by 7 bases and J by 8 bases, with 12 bases left in between. The length of the CDR3 is 12 residues.

On this clone: This CDR3 is also generated by other DNA sequences in the sample. The chain is built from TRBV7-2 and TRBJ2-3; 7 bases are a match to TRBD1. The CDR3 has 16 amino acids. V lost 0 bases and J lost 2; bases outside the gene matches: 5. The germline CDR1 and CDR2 sequences are SGHTA and FQGNSA. The CDR3: CASSLAGGTVTDTQYF. In DNA form, the CDR3 reads TGTGCCAGCAGCTTAGCGGGTGGGACAGTCACAGATACGCAGTATTTT.

A note on this clone: Different DNA sequences within this sample yield the same CDR3. The chain links TRBV5-4 to TRBJ2-7; 8 bases map to TRBD1. The germline CDR1 and CDR2 sequences are SGHNT and YYREEE (reference sequence). V trimming: 3 bases; J trimming: 4 bases; junction bases outside the gene matches: 3. The CDR3 is 13 amino acids. The CDR3 DNA is TGTGCCAGCAGCTCGGACAGGGATTACGAGCAGTACTTC. Translation: CASSSDRDYEQYF.

The V and J genes are TRBV6-5 and TRBJ2-3, with 8 bases identical to TRBD1. The J segment lost 4 bases and the V segment lost 6 bases, leaving 9 bases of the junction unmatched. Germline CDR1 and CDR2: MNHEY and SVGAGI. The CDR3 is 15 residues long. The CDR3 here is CASSETGGGADTQYF. CDR3 DNA: TGTGCCAGCAGCGAAACAGGGGGTGGGGCAGATACGCAGTATTTT.

The chain is built from TRBV30 and TRBJ2-5; 7 bases map to TRBD1. Germline CDR1 is GTSNPN and CDR2 is SVGIG (reference sequence). After removal of 5 bases from V and 5 bases from J, the junction contained 8 bases not matched to a gene. This CDR3 has 13 amino acids. The CDR3 DNA reads as TGTGCCTGGCAACAGGGGTTCGGGGAGACCCAGTACTTC. Translation: CAWQQGFGETQYF.

This chain connects TRBV5-4 to TRBJ1-1, with a weak D call TRBD1 (6 bases). The germline CDR1 and CDR2 sequences are SGHNT and YYREEE (reference sequence). Between the trimmed V and J ends, which lost 3 bases and 3 bases, there was a span of 15 bases. CDR3 length: 15 amino acids. The DNA for the CDR3 is TGTGCCAGCAGCTCTGGGGCAGGGGAGGACACTGAAGCTTTCTTT. It encodes CASSSGAGEDTEAFF.

V gene TRBV5-6 combines with J gene TRBJ1-2, with D hard to call. Per the germline V gene, CDR1 is SGHDT and CDR2 is YYEEEE. The CDR3 sequence is 15 residues long. Between the trimmed V and J ends, which lost 4 bases and 7 bases, there was a span of 20 bases. CDR3 DNA sequence: TGTGCCAGCAGCCCGGAGACGTCGGGTGACGGTGGCTACACCTTC. Protein product: CASSPETSGDGGYTF.

The genes are TRBV7-2 and TRBJ2-3; 15 nucleotides agree with TRBD2. From germline, CDR1 is SGHTA and CDR2 FQGNSA. This CDR3 contains 17 residues. V was pared by 3 bases and J by 4 bases, with 5 bases of the junction left unmatched. CDR3: CASSFGLAGGPADTQYF. Here the CDR3 DNA reads TGTGCCAGCAGCTTTGGACTAGCGGGGGGGCCCGCAGATACGCAGTATTTT. The variable domain in full, completed from reference TRBV7-2 and TRBJ2-3, reads GAGVSQSPSNKVTEKGKDVELRCDPISGHTALYWYRQSLGQGLEFLIYFQGNSAPDKSGLPSDRFSAERTGGSVSTLTIQRTQQEDSAVYLCASSFGLAGGPADTQYFGPGTRLTVL.

With respect to this clone: The junction departs from the called germline gene at one end, perhaps through a read error. The chain recombines TRBV4-1 with TRBJ2-5; D is unresolved. The CDR3 runs to 17 residues. CDR1 and CDR2 from the germline V gene are MGHRA and YSYEKL. The CDR3 bases are TGCGCCAGCAGCCAAGGAGCGCTGACACACGCTCAAGGGACCCAGTACTTC. It translates to CASSQGALTHAQGTQYF.

This chain uses TRBV11-3 with TRBJ2-3, with D possibly TRBD1 on 6 matching bases. CDR1 is SGHNT and CDR2 is YENEEA in the germline V gene. This CDR3 comprises 15 residues. Trimming cost V 5 bases and J 4 bases, with 16 bases left between them. The CDR3 nucleotides read TGTGCCAGCAGCCCCCCAGGGGATTTGGCAGATACGCAGTATTTT. Residues: CASSPPGDLADTQYF.

This sequence joins TRBV18 and TRBJ1-3, with D perhaps TRBD1 (5 bases). The CDR3 extends over 16 amino acids. The germline V and J ends were trimmed by 4 bases and 1 base, with 14 bases remaining between them. The germline CDR1 and CDR2 sequences are KGHSH and LQKENI. The CDR3 nucleotides are TGTGCCAGCTCACTTCTGGACACCTCTTCTGGAAACACCATATATTTT. This sequence encodes CASSLLDTSSGNTIYF. The full variable domain, with the rest looked up from reference TRBV18 and TRBJ1-3, is NAGVMQNPRHLVRRRGQEARLRCSPMKGHSHVYWYRQLPEEGLKFMVYLQKENIIDESGMPKERFSAEFPKEGPSILRIQQVVRGDSAAYFCASSLLDTSSGNTIYFGEGSWLTVV.

The V and J genes are TRBV7-2 and TRBJ1-1; 8 bases are a match to TRBD1. V gave up 4 bases and J gave up 11 bases; unmatched junction bases: 21. This CDR3 has 17 amino acids. The germline V gene encodes CDR1 SGHTA and CDR2 FQGNSA. The CDR3 coding sequence is TGTGCCAGCAGCTGGGGCAGGGGGCGTGGTACCCCTATAGACGCTTTCTTT. Protein sequence: CASSWGRGRGTPIDAFF.

This clone was observed a few times. Other DNA sequences in this specimen translate into the identical CDR3. The chain uses TRBV2 and TRBJ1-2; TRBD1 is a possible D gene (5 bases). The CDR3 loop spans 13 amino acids. Trimming left V 4 bases short and J 4 bases short, with 10 bases between. In germline, CDR1 is SNHLY, CDR2 FYNNEI. The CDR3: CASSAQGGYGYTF. As DNA, the CDR3 is TGTGCCAGCAGTGCCCAGGGCGGCTATGGCTACACCTTC.

To note about this clone: The same CDR3 arises from other DNA sequences in this sample as well. This sequence joins TRBV9 and TRBJ2-1; TRBD1 or TRBD2 may be the D gene (6 bases each). From germline, CDR1 is SGDLS and CDR2 YYNGEE. V lost 0 bases and J lost 2, with 9 bases in between. This CDR3 has 15 amino acids. The CDR3 reads CASSVEGGPYNEQFF. CDR3 DNA sequence: TGTGCCAGCAGCGTAGAAGGGGGGCCCTACAATGAGCAGTTCTTC.

Turning to this clone: Other nucleotide sequences in the sample specify the same CDR3. The J gene is TRBJ2-3, the V gene TRBV9; D is ambiguous. CDR1 and CDR2 from the germline V gene are SGDLS and YYNGEE. V shed 3 bases and J shed 0 bases, with 8 bases lying between them. The CDR3 runs 14 residues. CDR3 DNA: TGTGCCAGCAGCGAGGGCCCCAGCACAGATACGCAGTATTTT. Translation gives CASSEGPSTDTQYF.

This chain connects TRBV28 to TRBJ2-2; TRBD1 matches 11 bases. The V gene end was trimmed by 7 bases and the J gene end by 6 bases; junction bases not matched to a gene: 10. In germline, CDR1 is MDHEN, CDR2 SYDVKM. The CDR3 runs 16 residues. CDR3 amino acids: CASMGVGQGAAGELFF. The DNA for the CDR3 is TGTGCCAGCATGGGGGTCGGACAGGGGGCAGCCGGGGAGCTGTTTTTT.

This clone was picked up one time. V gene TRBV28 combines with J gene TRBJ2-7; 8 bases match TRBD1. The length of the CDR3 is 14 residues. Losses at the gene ends were 6 bases for V and 1 base for J; bases not matched to a gene: 5. Germline CDR1 reads MDHEN; CDR2 reads SYDVKM. The CDR3 DNA reads as TGTGCCAGCAGCCACAGGGGGAGATCCTACGAGCAGTACTTC. Translated, it gives CASSHRGRSYEQYF.

V usage is TRBV5-1 and J usage is TRBJ1-2; D may be TRBD1 (6 bases). V was cut by 0 bases and J by 7 bases, with 10 bases left in between. This CDR3 is built from 13 residues. CDR1 and CDR2 from the germline V gene are SGHRS and YFSETQ. Here the CDR3 reads CASSLDDRSGYTF. The DNA of the CDR3 is TGCGCCAGCAGCTTGGATGACAGGAGTGGCTACACCTTC.

The chain is built from TRBV6-5 and TRBJ1-1; no definite D call. CDR1 and CDR2 (germline): MNHEY, SVGAGI. V lost 6 bases to trimming and J lost 8 bases, with 19 bases between them. The length of the CDR3 is 14 residues. CDR3 coding DNA: TGTGCCAGCAGCCCAACGATACAAGCCTTAGAAGCTTTCTTT. It translates to CASSPTIQALEAFF.

Remarks on this clone: Other DNA sequences from this sample encode an identical CDR3 as well. The V gene is TRBV30, the J gene TRBJ1-1; D is perhaps TRBD1 (5 bases). The CDR3 loop spans 12 amino acids. Per the germline V gene, CDR1 is GTSNPN and CDR2 is SVGIG (reference sequence). Trimming stripped 8 bases from V and 6 bases from J, with 16 bases between. Here the CDR3 reads CAGRGSGPEAFF. In DNA, the CDR3 is TGTGCCGGTCGGGGTTCAGGGCCTGAAGCTTTCTTT.